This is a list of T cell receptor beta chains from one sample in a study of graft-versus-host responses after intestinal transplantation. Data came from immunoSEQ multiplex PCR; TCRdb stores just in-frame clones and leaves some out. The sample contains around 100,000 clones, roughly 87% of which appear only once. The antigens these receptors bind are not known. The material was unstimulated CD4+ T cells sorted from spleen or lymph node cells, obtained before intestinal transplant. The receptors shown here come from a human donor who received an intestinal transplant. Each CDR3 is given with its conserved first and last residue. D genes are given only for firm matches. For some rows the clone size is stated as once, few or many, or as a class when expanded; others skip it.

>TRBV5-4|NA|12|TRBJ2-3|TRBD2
CASSRGGAEQYF
TGTGCCAGCAGTCGCGGGGGGGCAGAGCAGTATTTT
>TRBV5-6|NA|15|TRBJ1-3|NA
CASSFDQYSGNTIYF
TGTGCCAGCAGCTTCGATCAGTACTCTGGAAACACCATATATTTT
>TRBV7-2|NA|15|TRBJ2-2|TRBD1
CASSQPGQWHGELFF
TGTGCCAGCAGCCAACCGGGACAGTGGCACGGGGAGCTGTTTTTT
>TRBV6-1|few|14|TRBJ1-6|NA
CASSEAGGDSPLHF
TGTGCCAGCAGTGAAGCCGGGGGGGATTCACCCCTCCACTTT
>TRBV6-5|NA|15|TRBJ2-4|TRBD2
CASSKGLAGRNIQYF
TGTGCCAGCAGTAAGGGACTAGCGGGACGAAACATTCAGTACTTC
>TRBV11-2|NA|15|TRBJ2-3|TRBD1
CASSFVGTGKDTQYF
TGTGCCAGCAGCTTCGTCGGGACAGGGAAAGATACGCAGTATTTT
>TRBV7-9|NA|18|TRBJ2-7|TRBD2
CASSLEGGSAGPSYEQYF
TGTGCCAGCAGCTTAGAGGGCGGATCAGCGGGGCCCTCCTACGAGCAGTACTTC
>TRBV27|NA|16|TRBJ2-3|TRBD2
CASSSPSGGQIDTQYF
TGTGCCAGCAGTTCGCCTAGCGGGGGGCAAATAGATACGCAGTATTTT
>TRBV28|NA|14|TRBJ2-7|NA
CASSLLGLGYEQYF
TGTGCCAGCAGTTTGCTCGGTCTCGGGTACGAGCAGTACTTC
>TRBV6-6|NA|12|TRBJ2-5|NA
CASSSSEETQYF
TGTGCCAGCAGTTCCAGTGAAGAGACCCAGTACTTC
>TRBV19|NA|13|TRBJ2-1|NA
CASSNRYPNEQFF
TGTGCCAGTAGTAACAGGTATCCCAATGAGCAGTTCTTC
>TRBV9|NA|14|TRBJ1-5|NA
CASSVGGTGQPQHF
TGTGCCAGCAGCGTAGGGGGCACGGGGCAGCCCCAGCATTTT
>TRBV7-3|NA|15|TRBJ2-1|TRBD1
CASSNSGTGGNEQFF
TGTGCCAGCAGCAACTCCGGGACAGGGGGCAATGAGCAGTTCTTC
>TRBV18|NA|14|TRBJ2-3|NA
CASSPRTNTDTQYF
TGTGCCAGCTCACCGCGGACCAACACAGATACGCAGTATTTT
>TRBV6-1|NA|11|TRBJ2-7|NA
CASKGYYEQYF
TGTGCCAGCAAGGGCTACTACGAGCAGTACTTC
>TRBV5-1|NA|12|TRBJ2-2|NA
CASSFSTGELFF
TGCGCCAGCAGCTTCAGCACCGGGGAGCTGTTTTTT
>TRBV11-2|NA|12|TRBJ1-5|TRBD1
CANRGLDQPQHF
TGTGCCAACAGGGGGCTGGATCAGCCCCAGCATTTT
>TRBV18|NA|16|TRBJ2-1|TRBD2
CASSPSTSLSYNEQFF
TGTGCCAGCTCACCCTCGACTAGCCTATCCTACAATGAGCAGTTCTTC
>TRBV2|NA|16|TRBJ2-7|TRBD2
CASRDTGTSGRGEQYF
TGTGCCAGCAGGGACACCGGGACTAGCGGGAGAGGCGAGCAGTACTTC
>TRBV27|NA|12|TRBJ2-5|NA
CASSARGETQYF
TGTGCCAGCAGTGCAAGGGGTGAGACCCAGTACTTC
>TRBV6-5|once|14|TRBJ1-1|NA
CASSYGSDLTEAFF
TGTGCCAGCAGTTACGGCTCGGATTTGACTGAAGCTTTCTTT
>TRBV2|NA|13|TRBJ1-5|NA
CASRGLNYQPQHF
TGTGCCAGCAGAGGACTTAACTATCAGCCCCAGCATTTT
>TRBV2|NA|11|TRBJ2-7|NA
CASSTHSGQYF
TGTGCCAGCAGTACCCATTCGGGGCAGTACTTC
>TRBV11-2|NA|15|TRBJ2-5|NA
CASSLESGLQETQYF
TGTGCCAGCAGCTTAGAATCGGGACTCCAAGAGACCCAGTACTTC
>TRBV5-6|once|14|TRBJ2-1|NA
CASTWLETYNEQFF
TGTGCCAGCACCTGGTTAGAGACCTACAATGAGCAGTTCTTC
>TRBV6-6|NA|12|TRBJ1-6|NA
CASSYSNSPLHF
TGTGCCAGCAGTTACTCAAATTCACCCCTCCACTTT
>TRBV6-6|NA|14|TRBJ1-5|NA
CASTMGGGHQPQHF
TGTGCCAGCACAATGGGGGGGGGTCATCAGCCCCAGCATTTT
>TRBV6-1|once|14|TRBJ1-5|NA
CASSEAGANQPQHF
TGTGCCAGCAGTGAAGCGGGGGCCAATCAGCCCCAGCATTTT
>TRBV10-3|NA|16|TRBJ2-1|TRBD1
CAIREGQGEIYNEQFF
TGTGCCATCAGGGAGGGACAGGGAGAGATCTACAATGAGCAGTTCTTC
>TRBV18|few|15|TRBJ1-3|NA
CASSPPIGRANTIYF
TGTGCCAGCTCACCACCGATCGGCAGAGCAAACACCATATATTTT
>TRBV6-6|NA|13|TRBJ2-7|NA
CASSPRGRHEQYF
TGTGCCAGCAGTCCGCGCGGACGCCACGAGCAGTACTTC
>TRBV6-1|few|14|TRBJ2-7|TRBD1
CASRSGTGAYEQYF
TGTGCCAGCAGATCCGGGACAGGGGCCTACGAGCAGTACTTC
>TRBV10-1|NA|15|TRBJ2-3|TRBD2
CATTTLAGASDTQYF
TGCGCCACCACGACTCTAGCGGGGGCAAGCGATACGCAGTATTTT